The rows below give T cell receptor beta chains drawn from one sample of a study of T cells after yellow fever vaccination. TCRdb re-called the 5' RACE reads through MiXCR, storing one row per CDR3 protein. The repertoire holds approximately 580,000 distinct CDR3 sequences, with less than 20% as singletons. Sequences were derived from PBMCs, sampled around 5 days after the first yellow fever vaccination. The receptors derive from a man aged 18 to 30 who received the YFV17D yellow fever vaccine. CDR3s include the opening cysteine and the closing phenylalanine or tryptophan. The order of the fields is V gene, clone size, D gene, J gene, CDR3 protein, CDR3 DNA. A D gene is named only where the DNA matches it firmly. Only some rows state a clone size, as once, few, many or a class for expanded clones.

>TRBV7-8|few|TRBD2|TRBJ2-1
CASSYSGGDYNEQFF
TGTGCCAGCAGCTATAGCGGGGGGGACTACAATGAGCAGTTCTTC
>TRBV29-1|few|-|TRBJ1-6
CSVLDSGDSPLHF
TGCAGCGTCCTGGACAGCGGGGATTCACCCCTCCACTTT
>TRBV20-1|many|-|TRBJ2-3
CSSGPVTDTQYF
TGCAGCTCGGGACCCGTCACAGATACGCAGTATTTT
>TRBV5-1|few|-|TRBJ2-2
CASSWGSGELFF
TGCGCCAGCAGCTGGGGGTCCGGGGAGCTGTTTTTT
>TRBV19|-|TRBD1|TRBJ1-2
CASRTGFYGYTF
TGTGCCAGTCGGACAGGATTCTATGGCTACACCTTC
>TRBV5-6|-|-|TRBJ2-1
CASSLAARRLDEQFF
TGTGCCAGCAGCTTGGCCGCCCGTAGGCTAGACGAGCAGTTCTTC
>TRBV12-3/TRBV12-4|many|TRBD2|TRBJ2-1
CASTSGGPTNEQFF
TGTGCCAGCACTTCGGGGGGACCCACTAATGAGCAGTTCTTC
>TRBV11-2|few|-|TRBJ2-5
CASSLDRGNQETQYF
TGTGCCAGCAGCTTAGATCGGGGGAACCAAGAGACCCAGTACTTC
>TRBV7-2|-|-|TRBJ1-5
CASSLAAVYNQPQHF
TGTGCCAGCAGCTTAGCGGCCGTTTACAATCAGCCCCAGCATTTT
>TRBV2|few|-|TRBJ1-6
CASSEAQGIGSPLHF
TGTGCCAGCAGTGAAGCCCAGGGAATTGGGTCACCCCTCCACTTT
>TRBV5-1|few|-|TRBJ2-2
CASSLAYLRPGELFF
TGCGCCAGCAGCTTGGCCTATCTCCGCCCCGGGGAGCTGTTTTTT
>TRBV11-2|many|TRBD2|TRBJ2-7
CASSQGTSYEQYF
TGTGCCAGCAGCCAGGGGACTAGCTACGAGCAGTACTTC
>TRBV7-2|few|TRBD2|TRBJ2-3
CASSPRAGLAVPNTQYF
TGTGCCAGCAGCCCCCGAGCGGGACTAGCGGTGCCAAATACGCAGTATTTT
>TRBV7-9|few|-|TRBJ2-1
CASSLMEVGGNEQFF
TGTGCCAGCAGCTTGATGGAGGTGGGGGGCAATGAGCAGTTCTTC
>TRBV5-1|-|-|TRBJ2-5
CASSFSGMETQYF
TGCGCCAGCAGCTTTTCCGGGATGGAGACCCAGTACTTC
>TRBV20-1|-|-|TRBJ2-7
CSASVGSNPRYEQYF
TGCAGTGCTAGTGTCGGGTCCAACCCTAGGTACGAGCAGTACTTC
>TRBV5-1|few|-|TRBJ2-7
CASSRTGTPDEQYF
TGCGCCAGCAGCAGAACCGGGACCCCCGACGAGCAGTACTTC
>TRBV5-6|many|TRBD2|TRBJ2-3
CASSRLGAGGGTDTQYF
TGTGCCAGCAGCCGCCTCGGAGCGGGGGGTGGCACAGATACGCAGTATTTT
>TRBV20-1|-|-|TRBJ2-7
CSARYNPGYEQYF
TGCAGTGCTAGATACAACCCTGGATACGAGCAGTACTTC
>TRBV12-3/TRBV12-4|-|-|TRBJ1-6
CASSLDEGLHSPLHF
TGTGCCAGCAGTTTGGACGAAGGGCTGCATTCACCCCTCCACTTT
>TRBV3-1|-|-|TRBJ2-3
CASSQVVSGSTDTQYF
TGTGCCAGCAGCCAAGTGGTTAGCGGTAGCACAGATACGCAGTATTTT
>TRBV6-2/TRBV6-3|few|-|TRBJ2-7
CASRYSSGDEQYF
TGTGCCAGCAGATACTCGTCAGGGGACGAGCAGTACTTC
>TRBV19|few|-|TRBJ2-6
CASSFVGANVLTF
TGTGCCAGTTCGTTCGTTGGGGCCAACGTCCTGACTTTC
>TRBV4-2|few|TRBD2|TRBJ2-2
CASSQARPRTSGTGELFF
TGTGCCAGCAGCCAAGCGCGTCCTCGGACTAGCGGCACCGGGGAGCTGTTTTTT
>TRBV18|-|-|TRBJ1-1
CASSPRGAALGSPGEAFF
TGTGCCAGCTCACCACGCGGGGCGGCCCTCGGATCACCAGGAGAAGCTTTCTTT
>TRBV27|-|-|TRBJ1-6
CASSFGGGSPLHF
TGTGCCAGCAGTTTCGGTGGCGGCTCACCCCTCCACTTT
>TRBV7-2|few|-|TRBJ2-2
CASSLSFLTGELFF
TGTGCCAGCAGCTTAAGTTTTCTCACCGGGGAGCTGTTTTTT
>TRBV27|many|TRBD1|TRBJ1-1
CASSLSTGAPEAFF
TGTGCCAGCAGTTTATCCACAGGGGCTCCTGAAGCTTTCTTT
>TRBV20-1|few|TRBD2|TRBJ2-5
CSARDIAGGQETQYF
TGCAGTGCTAGAGATATAGCGGGGGGGCAAGAGACCCAGTACTTC
>TRBV5-6|few|-|TRBJ2-5
CASSLETWRETQYF
TGTGCCAGCAGCTTGGAGACATGGCGAGAGACCCAGTACTTC
>TRBV24-1|few|TRBD1|TRBJ2-1
CATRTGWGEQFF
TGTGCCACCAGGACAGGGTGGGGAGAGCAGTTCTTC
>TRBV4-3|few|-|TRBJ2-5
CASSQVAGRVGETQYF
TGCGCCAGCAGCCAAGTAGCAGGCAGGGTGGGAGAGACCCAGTACTTC
>TRBV6-2/TRBV6-3|once|-|TRBJ1-2
CASSRSSKANYGYTF
TGTGCCAGCAGCCGATCCTCAAAGGCTAACTATGGCTACACCTTC
>TRBV6-4|-|-|TRBJ2-3
CASSGQRGDTQYF
TGTGCCAGCAGTGGCCAGAGGGGAGATACGCAGTATTTT
>TRBV29-1|-|TRBD1|TRBJ2-3
CSVVGGRGLDTQYF
TGCAGCGTTGTAGGGGGCAGGGGGTTAGATACGCAGTATTTT
>TRBV20-1|-|TRBD2|TRBJ2-1
CSAGGGLAYNEQFF
TGCAGTGCTGGGGGGGGACTAGCTTACAATGAGCAGTTCTTC
>TRBV12-3/TRBV12-4|few|-|TRBJ1-5
CASRSGGNQPQHF
TGTGCCAGCAGATCAGGGGGCAATCAGCCCCAGCATTTT
>TRBV20-1|few|TRBD2|TRBJ2-1
CSAASGGPFNEQFF
TGCAGTGCCGCTAGCGGGGGCCCATTCAATGAGCAGTTCTTC
>TRBV29-1|few|TRBD2|TRBJ2-1
CSVGSSGLAGSYNEQFF
TGCAGCGTTGGCTCATCCGGTCTAGCGGGGTCCTACAATGAGCAGTTCTTC
>TRBV19|few|-|TRBJ2-1
CASSNVGGFNEQFF
TGTGCCAGTAGTAACGTTGGGGGTTTCAATGAGCAGTTCTTC
>TRBV11-2|many|TRBD2|TRBJ2-7
CASSLGWELAGGRYEQYF
TGTGCCAGCAGCTTAGGATGGGAACTAGCGGGGGGGCGGTACGAGCAGTACTTC
>TRBV5-1|few|TRBD1|TRBJ1-4
CASSRGQGPNEKLFF
TGCGCCAGCAGCCGCGGACAGGGCCCTAATGAAAAACTGTTTTTT
>TRBV11-2|-|-|TRBJ2-6
CATALSAASGANVLTF
TGTGCCACCGCCCTCTCGGCGGCATCTGGGGCCAACGTCCTGACTTTC
>TRBV3-1|-|-|TRBJ1-1
CARGFIAEAFF
TGTGCCAGGGGGTTTATAGCTGAAGCTTTCTTT
>TRBV12-3/TRBV12-4|few|-|TRBJ1-1
CASSKLEMNTEAFF
TGTGCCAGCAGTAAGCTAGAGATGAACACTGAAGCTTTCTTT
>TRBV9|few|-|TRBJ1-1
CASSVGAGEAFF
TGTGCCAGCAGCGTAGGGGCCGGTGAAGCTTTCTTT
>TRBV28|few|-|TRBJ1-1
CASSLLSGTNEAFF
TGTGCCAGCAGTTTATTATCCGGTACCAATGAAGCTTTCTTT
>TRBV10-3|few|TRBD2|TRBJ2-6
CAISWDAGGKGANVLTF
TGTGCCATCAGCTGGGACGCGGGAGGTAAAGGGGCCAACGTCCTGACTTTC
>TRBV6-5|few|TRBD1|TRBJ2-3
CASTNRGADTQYF
TGTGCCAGCACCAACAGGGGGGCAGATACGCAGTATTTT
>TRBV7-8|-|TRBD2|TRBJ2-7
CASSPWTSSYEQYF
TGTGCCAGCAGCCCCTGGACTAGCTCCTACGAGCAGTACTTC
>TRBV5-1|-|-|TRBJ1-2
CASSLLDASYGYTF
TGCGCCAGCAGCCTCCTGGACGCTTCCTATGGCTACACCTTC
>TRBV7-6|once|-|TRBJ1-2
CASSSVKGGTGKHYGYTF
TGTGCCAGCAGCTCGGTCAAGGGGGGCACAGGCAAACACTATGGCTACACCTTC
>TRBV5-1|many|TRBD1|TRBJ1-1
CPATSGTEEPNTEAFF
TGCCCCGCTACAAGCGGGACAGAAGAACCAAACACTGAAGCTTTCTTT